These 27 T cell receptor beta chains share one sample of origin, sequenced in a study of blood T cell repertoires in COVID-19. Only in-frame clones appear in the TCRdb table, and some are missing; sequencing was by immunoSEQ multiplex PCR. The table shows more than 60,000 clones, with roughly four fifths occurring only once. Sequenced: peripheral blood. All receptors derive from a man aged 55 to 70 with acute or convalescent COVID-19.

This chain joins TRBV28 and TRBJ1-2; a possible D gene is TRBD1 (5 bases). The CDR3 runs 13 residues. V was pared by 5 bases and J by 3 bases, with 10 bases between. Germline assignment: CDR1 MDHEN and CDR2 SYDVKM. CDR3 bases: TGTGCCAGCAGTAATGGAGGGGACTATGGCTACACCTTC. As protein: CASSNGGDYGYTF.

V usage is TRBV7-9 and J usage is TRBJ2-2, with D perhaps matching TRBD2 (5 bases). The CDR3 is made up of 13 amino acids. From germline, CDR1 is SEHNR and CDR2 FQNEAQ (reference sequence). V lost 4 bases and J 6 bases, leaving 9 bases between the germline ends. CDR3 nucleotide sequence: TGTGCCAGCAGCTCAGCGGAGGCCGGGGAGCTGTTTTTT. Its protein is CASSSAEAGELFF.

The J gene is TRBJ2-3, the V gene TRBV5-1; 7 bases agree with TRBD1. The V and J ends lost 0 bases and 0 bases, in that order; junction bases with no gene match: 4. Germline V gives CDR1 SGHRS, CDR2 YFSETQ. CDR3 size: 16 residues. CDR3 DNA: TGCGCCAGCAGCTTGGGTGGGACAGCTAGCACAGATACGCAGTATTTT. Its translation: CASSLGGTASTDTQYF.

V is TRBV12-5 and J is TRBJ2-7; 9 bases line up with TRBD2. CDR3 size: 13 residues. The V and J ends lost 6 bases and 7 bases, in that order; junction bases with no gene match: 7. CDR1 is LGHNT and CDR2 is FRNRAP in the germline V gene. The CDR3 loop is CASGPSGGSEQYF. In nucleotides, the CDR3 is TGTGCTAGTGGCCCGAGCGGGGGGAGTGAGCAGTACTTC.

The V gene is TRBV7-2, the J gene TRBJ2-7, with D possibly being TRBD2 (7 bases). Trimming removed 3 bases from V and 4 bases from J, with 13 bases in between. The CDR3 spans 14 residues. Per germline, CDR1 SGHTA and CDR2 FQGNSA. In DNA form, the CDR3 reads TGTGCCAGCAGCTTTCCGGGGGGCCTTTACGAGCAGTACTTC. Its protein is CASSFPGGLYEQYF.

V is TRBV6-5 and J is TRBJ2-7; D may be TRBD2 (5 bases). CDR1 MNHEY and CDR2 SVGAGI come from the germline V gene. Trimming stripped 7 bases from V and 3 bases from J, with 16 bases between. The CDR3 contains 14 residues. CDR3 nucleotides: TGTGCCAGCACCCGGACTGGGATACGCTACGAGCAGTACTTC. Its translation: CASTRTGIRYEQYF.

The rearrangement joins TRBV7-2 to TRBJ2-3; 13 positions match TRBD2. This CDR3 is 17 amino acids long. CDR1 is SGHTA, CDR2 FQGNSA, per germline. V lost 3 bases to trimming and J lost 3 bases; unmatched junction nucleotides: 6. The CDR3: CASSFGLAGVGTDTQYF. The CDR3 region has the DNA TGTGCCAGCAGCTTCGGACTAGCGGGAGTGGGGACAGATACGCAGTATTTT.

The chain uses TRBV7-6 and TRBJ2-3; weak D call: TRBD2 (7 bases). CDR1 is SGHVS, CDR2 FNYEAQ, per germline. The CDR3 length is 15 residues. V lost 6 bases, J lost 7 bases, and 20 bases lay in between. CDR3 protein: CASSLTFAGANTQYF. The DNA of the CDR3 is TGTGCCAGCAGTTTAACATTCGCGGGGGCTAATACGCAGTATTTT.

This chain connects TRBV6-5 to TRBJ1-3, with TRBD1 as a possible D gene (6 bases). V was trimmed by 2 bases and J by 0 bases, leaving 11 bases between them. The CDR3 is 16 residues long. The germline gives CDR1 MNHEY, CDR2 SVGAGI. The CDR3 sequence: CASSYGQPSSGNTIYF. In DNA, the CDR3 is TGTGCCAGCAGTTACGGACAGCCTAGCTCTGGAAACACCATATATTTT.

This chain connects TRBV2 to TRBJ1-4; possible D gene TRBD1, 6 bases. The germline gives CDR1 SNHLY, CDR2 FYNNEI. The V end was cut by 6 bases, the J end by 8 bases, with 16 bases between. The CDR3 consists of 14 residues. CDR3 nucleotide sequence: TGTGCCAGCAGCGCCGACAGGAACAAGGAAAAACTGTTTTTT. Translation gives CASSADRNKEKLFF.

This clone has a handful of counts. The V and J genes are TRBV7-2 and TRBJ1-1; 8 positions match TRBD1. This CDR3 comprises 14 residues. Trimming at V came to 1 base and at J to 4 bases, leaving 2 bases not matched to a gene. The germline V gene encodes CDR1 SGHTA and CDR2 FQGNSA. CDR3 residues: CASSLGTGFTEAFF. Here the CDR3 DNA reads TGTGCCAGCAGCTTAGGGACAGGGTTCACTGAAGCTTTCTTT.

V and J are TRBV5-5 and TRBJ1-5, with a tentative D call TRBD1 (5 bases). V was pared by 0 bases and J by 6 bases, with 19 bases between. Germline CDR1 SGHKS, CDR2 YYEKEE (reference sequence). The CDR3 is made up of 17 amino acids. The CDR3 is CASSLEGQTRSGQPQHF. As DNA, the CDR3 is TGTGCCAGCAGCTTGGAGGGGCAGACCCGTTCGGGTCAGCCCCAGCATTTT.

The chain uses TRBV27 and TRBJ1-1; D is perhaps TRBD1 (6 bases). CDR1 MNHEY and CDR2 SMNVEV come from the germline V gene (reference sequence). This CDR3 contains 15 residues. V shed 5 bases and J shed 2 bases, with 15 bases lying between them. The CDR3 loop is CASSAQLQGNTEAFF. The CDR3 DNA follows: TGTGCCAGCAGTGCCCAACTACAGGGAAACACTGAAGCTTTCTTT.

This chain joins TRBV28 and TRBJ1-6; D uncertain. The germline V and J ends were trimmed by 2 bases and 9 bases, with 11 bases remaining between them. Germline V CDR1 and CDR2: MDHEN, SYDVKM. This CDR3 is 14 amino acids long. The CDR3, as DNA: TGTGCCAGCAGTTTAGAGATACGGAGTTCACCCCTCCACTTT. Translation: CASSLEIRSSPLHF.

The chain joins TRBV7-8 to TRBJ2-7, with a tentative D call TRBD1 (7 bases). This CDR3 is 17 amino acids long. CDR1 is SGHVS, CDR2 FQNEAQ, per germline. Trimming stripped 5 bases from V and 2 bases from J, with 22 bases between. CDR3 loop: CASSLRVGGQNAYEQYF. CDR3 coding DNA: TGTGCCAGCAGCCTCCGAGTGGGGGGACAGAATGCCTACGAGCAGTACTTC.

The chain recombines TRBV15 with TRBJ1-3, with D unclear. The germline V gene encodes CDR1 LNHNV and CDR2 YYDKDF (reference sequence). The CDR3 consists of 13 residues. Trimming removed 8 bases at V and 4 bases at J, with 12 bases between. The CDR3 loop reads CATAFKAGNTIYF. The CDR3 DNA reads TGTGCCACCGCCTTTAAAGCGGGAAACACCATATATTTT.

The V call is TRBV2, the J call TRBJ1-1; a possible D gene is TRBD1 (5 bases). Trimming shortened V by 6 bases and J by 2 bases, and 16 bases separated the two germline ends. The CDR3 runs 15 residues. Germline V gene sequence: CDR1 SNHLY, CDR2 FYNNEI. The CDR3 DNA sequence: TGTGCCAGCAGGTCACTTGACAGTTCCAACACTGAAGCTTTCTTT. It encodes CASRSLDSSNTEAFF.

This clone has a single count. In DNA form, the CDR3 reads TGTGCCAGCAGTTTCGGCTATGGCTACACCTTC. Protein sequence: CASSFGYGYTF. V gene TRBV12-3 or TRBV12-4 combines with J gene TRBJ1-2, with no clear D. With 3 bases removed from V and 4 bases from J, the gap between germline ends came to 3 bases. CDR3 size: 11 residues.

The chain has TRBV7-2 and TRBJ2-5, with 8 bases fitting TRBD2. Germline V lookup: CDR1 SGHTA, CDR2 FQGNSA. V gave up 4 bases and J gave up 2 bases; unmatched junction bases: 12. The CDR3 runs to 17 residues. CDR3 nucleotide sequence: TGTGCCAGCAGCTCCCCCGGCCAGCGGGGGATTCAAGAGACCCAGTACTTC. Translated, it gives CASSSPGQRGIQETQYF.

The chain couples TRBV23-1 to TRBJ2-7; 7 nucleotides match TRBD1. TRBV23-1 is given ORF status, its function remaining uncertain. CDR3 size: 15 residues. The ends lost 7 bases at V and 2 bases at J; junction bases unmatched: 11. As DNA, the CDR3 is TGCGCCAGCAACTTACAGGGGAACCCGCCCTACGAGCAGTACTTC. Translated: CASNLQGNPPYEQYF.

J is TRBJ2-5 and V is TRBV3-1 (or the pseudogene TRBV3-2); TRBD2 agrees at 7 bases. Germline V lookup: CDR1 LGHDT, CDR2 YNNKEL (reference sequence). The CDR3 runs 14 residues. Losses at the gene ends were 4 bases for V and 5 bases for J; bases not matched to a gene: 7. The chain's CDR3 is CASSRVGGLETQYF. In nucleotides, the CDR3 is TGTGCCAGCAGCCGGGTGGGAGGGCTTGAGACCCAGTACTTC.

CDR3: CASGRQGLNEQFF. DNA for the CDR3: TGTGCTAGTGGCCGGCAGGGACTTAATGAGCAGTTCTTC. The V call is TRBV12-5, the J call TRBJ2-1, with D tentatively TRBD2 (6 bases). The germline V and J ends were trimmed by 6 bases and 7 bases, with 13 bases remaining between them. The CDR3 is 13 residues long. The germline V gene has CDR1 LGHNT and CDR2 FRNRAP.

The J gene is TRBJ2-5, the V gene TRBV28, with a weak D call TRBD1 (5 bases). The CDR3 covers 12 residues. V was clipped by 9 bases and J by 5 bases, with 13 bases between them. Germline V gene lookup returns CDR1 MDHEN and CDR2 SYDVKM. The CDR3 nucleotides read TGTGCCAGTTCCCTAGGGGTCGAGACCCAGTACTTC. Its protein is CASSLGVETQYF.

V is TRBV6-5 and J is TRBJ1-3; D is undetermined. The CDR3 consists of 15 residues. V was pared by 6 bases and J by 0 bases, with 12 bases between. Germline CDR1 MNHEY, CDR2 SVGAGI. CDR3 sequence: CASSLGGLSGNTIYF. The DNA for the CDR3 is TGTGCCAGCAGCCTCGGAGGCCTCTCTGGAAACACCATATATTTT.

CDR3 DNA sequence: TGTGCCAGCAGCTCCCCCCAGCCGGGAGATACGCAGTATTTT. Translated, it gives CASSSPQPGDTQYF. The rearrangement joins TRBV7-9 to TRBJ2-3; D not certain. The CDR3 is 14 residues long. CDR1 and CDR2 from the germline V gene are SEHNR and FQNEAQ (reference sequence). Trimming cost V 4 bases and J 5 bases, with 13 bases left between them.

Only a few counts were recorded for this clone. The V gene is TRBV6-5, the J gene TRBJ1-5; the match to TRBD1 covers 8 bases. The germline V gene encodes CDR1 MNHEY and CDR2 SVGAGI. V gave up 8 bases and J gave up 4 bases; unmatched junction bases: 4. The CDR3 is made up of 13 amino acids. For the CDR3, the DNA is TGTGCCAGCCTTGGACAGGGAAATCAGCCCCAGCATTTT. This encodes CASLGQGNQPQHF.

J is TRBJ1-2 and V is TRBV7-2, with a weak D call TRBD1 (6 bases). Trimming removed 3 bases at V and 8 bases at J, with 22 bases between. Germline V gives CDR1 SGHTA, CDR2 FQGNSA. The length of the CDR3 is 16 residues. The CDR3 reads CASSFLDDRLRNGYTF. The CDR3, as DNA: TGTGCCAGCAGCTTCCTCGACGACAGGTTAAGGAACGGCTACACCTTC.